One sample yielded the 9 T cell receptor beta chains listed below, sequenced in a study of regulatory T cells in long-lasting Graves disease. Time point in this sample: persistent/refractory GD, antithyroid drugs over 5 years with positive TRAb. The TCR library was made from RNA extracted from PBMCs. Through Arm-PCR of CDR3 regions and iRepertoire HTBI primers, TCR beta libraries were built. Via MiXCR, TCRdb re-called the multiplex PCR reads, giving one row per CDR3 protein. The sample has more than 350,000 distinct CDR3 sequences, roughly 21% seen once. The sequencing used peripheral blood mononuclear cells (PBMCs), collected when the disease was refractory, from a patient treated with antithyroid drugs. The receptor source for this set is a female donor with Graves disease.

This clonotype has only a few counts. The chain employs TRBV3-1 and TRBJ1-4, with D unclear. CDR1 LGHDT and CDR2 YNNKEL come from the germline V gene (reference sequence). This CDR3 has 13 amino acids. Trimming took 1 base from V and 4 from J, leaving 4 bases between them. CDR3 DNA: TGTGCCAGCAGCCAAGTGAATAATGAAAAACTGTTTTTT. Translating gives CASSQVNNEKLFF.

CDR3 sequence: CASSQDPAGGPTDTQYF. The CDR3 DNA follows: TGTGCCAGCAGCCAAGATCCGGCAGGGGGACCCACAGATACGCAGTATTTT. The chain recombines TRBV3-1 with TRBJ2-3; TRBD1 agrees at 7 bases. The CDR3 totals 17 residues. V lost 0 bases to trimming and J lost 2 bases; unmatched junction nucleotides: 8. Per the germline V gene, CDR1 is LGHDT and CDR2 is YNNKEL (reference sequence).

This clonotype was picked up many times. The chain couples TRBV20-1 to TRBJ1-4; 8 positions agree with TRBD1. In germline, CDR1 is DFQATT, CDR2 SNEGSKA (reference sequence). The CDR3 length is 13 residues. V was clipped by 3 bases and J by 6 bases; unmatched bases: 3. The CDR3 DNA reads as TGCAGTGCTAGTCGGGACAGGCATGAAAAACTGTTTTTT. Its protein product is CSASRDRHEKLFF.

The chain couples TRBV20-1 to TRBJ2-5; a weak D match, TRBD1 (6 bases). The CDR3 covers 14 residues. CDR1 is DFQATT, CDR2 SNEGSKA, per germline (reference sequence). V lost 0 bases, J lost 3 bases, and 11 bases lay in between. Here the CDR3 reads CSARDATGKETQYF. For the CDR3, the DNA is TGCAGTGCTAGAGATGCGACAGGCAAAGAGACCCAGTACTTC.

This chain's CDR3 is CASSMWDGDQPQHF. In DNA form, the CDR3 reads TGTGCCAGTAGTATGTGGGATGGGGATCAGCCCCAGCATTTT. This chain connects TRBV19 to TRBJ1-5; D gene unclear. This CDR3 spans 14 amino acids. V was shortened by 3 bases and J by 5 bases, with 11 bases between the two germline ends. Germline V gene lookup returns CDR1 LNHDA and CDR2 SQIVND (reference sequence).

The CDR3 here is CASSLGGAPDTQYF. DNA of the CDR3: TGTGCCAGCAGCTTGGGTGGCGCCCCAGATACGCAGTATTTT. The V and J genes are TRBV5-4 and TRBJ2-3; no reliable D call. V dropped 0 bases and J dropped 4 bases, with 9 bases sitting between them. Germline CDR1 SGHNT, CDR2 YYREEE (reference sequence). The CDR3 contains 14 residues.

This clonotype has ten or more counts. The chain uses TRBV28 and TRBJ1-2; D possibly corresponds to TRBD1 (6 bases). Germline V gives CDR1 MDHEN, CDR2 SYDVKM. Between the trimmed V and J ends, which lost 7 bases and 7 bases, there was a span of 13 bases. The CDR3 is 12 amino acids. The CDR3 DNA follows: TGTGCCAGCACCAAGGGGGGGCTTGGCTACACCTTC. Protein sequence: CASTKGGLGYTF.

V gene TRBV2 combines with J gene TRBJ2-1, with 8 bases identical to TRBD2. The CDR3 length is 17 residues. V was clipped by 2 bases and J by 7 bases; unmatched bases: 13. Germline CDR1 and CDR2: SNHLY and FYNNEI. CDR3 sequence reads: CASSESPRTGTRNEQFF. DNA of the CDR3: TGTGCCAGCAGTGAATCACCCAGGACCGGGACTAGGAATGAGCAGTTCTTC.

This clonotype has a count of ten or more. The rearrangement links TRBV28 to TRBJ1-2, with 9 bases matching TRBD1. Germline CDR1 and CDR2: MDHEN and SYDVKM. Germline trimming cut 2 bases from V and 4 bases from J; bases unmatched to any gene: 8. This CDR3 is 16 amino acids long. This CDR3 is CASSLVGQGSSYGYTF. The CDR3 DNA follows: TGTGCCAGCAGTTTAGTCGGACAGGGGTCGAGCTATGGCTACACCTTC.